A single sample gave rise to the 14 T cell receptor beta chains below, sequenced in a study of blood T cell repertoires in COVID-19 (dated by TCRdb to 2019 to 2021). The library was made by the immunoSEQ multiplex PCR assay. TCRdb re-hosts the immuneACCESS table, in-frame sequences only. Its copies lack some clones; in the studies checked, an unresolved V gene accounts for under half of them, and the cause for the rest is not known. In this sample the table shows 80,000 to 100,000 clones, about 80% of which occur a single time. 15% to 20% of the sample rests with the top ten. Sequencing used peripheral blood. These TCRs come from a human donor in a cohort sampled during active COVID-19.

The chain is built from TRBV11-3 and TRBJ2-2; the D is unclear. This CDR3 is built from 14 residues. Germline V lookup: CDR1 SGHNT, CDR2 YENEEA. Trimming took off 0 bases at V and 5 bases at J, with 7 bases between the two ends. The CDR3 region is CASSLDPRTGELFF. CDR3 in DNA: TGTGCCAGCAGCTTAGATCCCAGAACCGGGGAGCTGTTTTTT.

This chain connects TRBV7-8 to TRBJ2-1; D might be TRBD2 (6 bases). Germline CDR1 is SGHVS and CDR2 is FQNEAQ. V lost 5 bases and J 4 bases, leaving 15 bases between the germline ends. There are 15 residues in the CDR3. The CDR3 is CASSPPRGRYNEQFF. The CDR3 bases are TGTGCCAGCAGCCCCCCCCGGGGGAGATACAATGAGCAGTTCTTC.

This clone was seen a few times. The chain combines TRBV4-1 with TRBJ1-5, with a possible D match to TRBD1 (6 bases). Trimming took 4 bases from V and 7 from J, leaving 11 bases between them. The CDR3 loop spans 13 amino acids. Looked up from germline, CDR1 is MGHRA and CDR2 is YSYEKL. CDR3 sequence: CASSRVQGQPQHF. As DNA, the CDR3 is TGCGCCAGCAGCCGGGTACAGGGACAGCCCCAGCATTTT.

The V and J genes are TRBV21-1 and TRBJ2-7; the table's D call, TRBD2, was not checked against the DNA. TRBV21-1 is tagged as a pseudogene. The CDR3 is 19 residues long. As DNA, the CDR3 is TGTGCCAGCAGCAAACGACAACTAGCGGGAGACTCGAGCTCCTACGAGCAGTACTTC. It specifies CASSKRQLAGDSSSYEQYF.

The V gene is TRBV5-1, the J gene TRBJ2-7, with D perhaps TRBD2 (6 bases). The CDR3 sequence is 14 residues long. Germline V lookup: CDR1 SGHRS, CDR2 YFSETQ. The ends were cut back, 2 bases at V and 3 bases at J, with 12 bases in the middle. CDR3 amino acids: CASSLSVGGYEQYF. CDR3 DNA: TGCGCCAGCAGCTTATCAGTCGGGGGCTACGAGCAGTACTTC.

The V gene is TRBV6-5, the J gene TRBJ2-3, with TRBD1 matching 7 bases. Germline V gene lookup returns CDR1 MNHEY and CDR2 SVGAGI. There are 15 residues in the CDR3. V lost 7 bases and J lost 3; bases outside the gene matches: 10. CDR3 loop: CASNTDRRLTDTQYF. CDR3 nucleotide sequence: TGTGCCAGCAATACGGACAGGAGGCTAACAGATACGCAGTATTTT.

This rearrangement joins TRBV11-1 to TRBJ1-2, with a tentative D call TRBD1 (6 bases). The CDR3 totals 12 residues. Germline V gives CDR1 SGHAT, CDR2 FQDESV (reference sequence). Deletions cut 5 bases from V and 8 bases from J, with 12 bases between. Here the CDR3 reads CASSLGQRGYTF. CDR3 coding DNA: TGTGCCAGCAGCCTAGGACAGAGGGGCTACACCTTC.

The chain joins TRBV6-5 to TRBJ1-2, with 9 bases matching TRBD1. The CDR3 is 14 residues long. J lost 5 bases, V lost 7 bases, and 8 bases had no gene match. Germline lookup yields CDR1 MNHEY and CDR2 SVGAGI. CDR3 sequence: CASTNTGQGYGYTF. CDR3 coding DNA: TGTGCCAGCACCAATACTGGACAGGGGTATGGCTACACCTTC.

V and J are TRBV6-1 and TRBJ1-1; 12 bases line up with TRBD1. The trim removed 2 bases at V and 7 bases at J, leaving 5 bases unmatched. This CDR3 comprises 15 residues. Per the germline V gene, CDR1 is MNHNS and CDR2 is SASEGT. Written as DNA, the CDR3 is TGTGCCAGCAGTGAATGGGGACAGGGGGCGTATGAAGCTTTCTTT. Its translation is CASSEWGQGAYEAFF.

The gene calls are TRBV4-1 and TRBJ2-7; 10 nucleotides align to TRBD2. Germline V CDR1 and CDR2: MGHRA, YSYEKL. The CDR3 runs 17 residues. V dropped 2 bases and J dropped 0; count of bases not matched to a gene: 7. The CDR3 DNA sequence: TGCGCCAGCAGCCAAAGGCTAGCGGGAGCCTCCTCCTACGAGCAGTACTTC. Translated, it gives CASSQRLAGASSYEQYF.

CDR3 nucleotide sequence: TGTGCCAGTTTTAGGGCCGAACGTACGGGGGAGCAGTACTTC. Translating gives CASFRAERTGEQYF. The gene calls are TRBV28 and TRBJ2-7; D is possibly TRBD2 (5 bases). The CDR3 sequence is 14 residues long. Between the trimmed V and J ends, which lost 9 bases and 7 bases, there was a span of 22 bases. The V gene's germline CDR1 is MDHEN and CDR2 SYDVKM.

This chain links TRBV7-9 with TRBJ2-7; TRBD1 matches 10 bases. The CDR3 spans 15 residues. Germline values: CDR1 SEHNR, CDR2 FQNEAQ (reference sequence). Germline trimming cut 5 bases from V and 4 bases from J; bases unmatched to any gene: 8. This CDR3 reads CASSPDRTGGYEQYF. In DNA form, the CDR3 reads TGTGCCAGCAGCCCGGACCGGACAGGGGGATACGAGCAGTACTTC.

The CDR3 spells CASKRDRVNGYTF. The CDR3 bases are TGTGCCAGCAAAAGGGACAGGGTCAATGGCTACACCTTC. The chain is built from TRBV6-5 and TRBJ1-2; 9 bases fit TRBD1. The CDR3 length is 13 residues. Per the germline V gene, CDR1 is MNHEY and CDR2 is SVGAGI. V trimming: 7 bases; J trimming: 6 bases; junction bases outside the gene matches: 6.

The J gene is TRBJ2-7, the V gene TRBV7-7, with D possibly TRBD1 on 6 matching bases. The CDR3 spans 16 residues. Trimming stripped 5 bases from V and 1 base from J, with 18 bases between. Germline V lookup: CDR1 SSHAT, CDR2 FNYEAQ (reference sequence). This chain's CDR3 is CASSTHRACGSYEQYF. CDR3 sequence (DNA): TGTGCCAGCAGCACCCACAGGGCCTGCGGTTCCTACGAGCAGTACTTC.